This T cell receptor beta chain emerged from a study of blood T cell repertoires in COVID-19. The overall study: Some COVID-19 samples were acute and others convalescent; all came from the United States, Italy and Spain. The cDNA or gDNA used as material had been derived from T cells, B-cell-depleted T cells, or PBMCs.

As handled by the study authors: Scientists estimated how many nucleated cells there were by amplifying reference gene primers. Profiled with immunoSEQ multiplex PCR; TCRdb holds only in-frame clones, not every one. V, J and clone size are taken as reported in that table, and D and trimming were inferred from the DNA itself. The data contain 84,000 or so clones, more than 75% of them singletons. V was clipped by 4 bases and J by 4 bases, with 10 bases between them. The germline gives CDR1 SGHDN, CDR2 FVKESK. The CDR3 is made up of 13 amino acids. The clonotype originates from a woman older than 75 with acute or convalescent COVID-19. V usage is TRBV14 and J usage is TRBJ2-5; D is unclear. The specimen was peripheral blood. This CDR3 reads CASSPVAGETQYF. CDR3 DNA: TGTGCCAGCAGCCCAGTAGCCGGAGAGACCCAGTACTTC.